The present TCR beta chain was sequenced within a study of tumor-infiltrating lymphocytes in primary liver carcinoma. General study findings and limits: Relative to tumor region pairs, the tumor-adjacent and tumor-blood pairs showed overlap that was lower. Top-250-clone fractions were significantly higher in tumors than in blood (p = 0.039).

The CDR3 runs to 13 residues. CDR1 and CDR2 (germline): MNHEY, SVGEGT. With regard to this clonotype: Its target is unknown. Mismatch with germline at one junction end may stem from a read error.

They got blood RNA out of unsorted whole blood and also pulled out germline DNA. Those patients suffered from chronic HBV infection and were treatment-naive. Prior to surgery, four milliliters of peripheral blood were drawn. A constant-region primer served to make TCR beta cDNA from approximately 490 ng total RNA. Three nested multiplex PCR rounds, a slightly modified ARM-PCR, produced the libraries for TCR beta. The first two PCR rounds used TRBV1-TRBV30 forward primers with a C-beta reverse primer, around 10 cycles each. TCRdb re-derived calls from the multiplex PCR reads in MiXCR, one entry per CDR3 protein. The sample lists some 320,000 distinct CDR3 sequences, 60% to 80% occurring once.

The specimen was peripheral blood. This chain uses TRBV6-2 or TRBV6-3 with TRBJ2-5; no definite D call. The clonotype was recovered from a man in his forties or fifties with primary liver carcinoma and hepatitis B virus infection. The CDR3 reads CASSHSGIETQYF. The CDR3 DNA sequence: TGTGCCAGCAGTCACTCTGGGATTGAGACCCAGTACTTC.